This passage covers 6 T cell receptor beta chains from one sample sequenced in a study of cytomegalovirus exposure and HLA in healthy donors. The study ran its PCR with 60 Vbeta and 13 Jbeta primers. Only in-frame clones appear in the TCRdb table, and some are missing; sequencing was by immunoSEQ multiplex PCR. The sample includes 150,000 or so clones, around 79% of them seen just once. The sequenced sample was PBMCs. The receptors shown here come from a man in his thirties or forties in good health and CMV-seropositive.

V and J are TRBV28 and TRBJ2-5; D ambiguous. Germline V gene data show CDR1 as MDHEN and CDR2 as SYDVKM. This CDR3 region has 13 residues. V was clipped by 5 bases and J by 7 bases, with 14 bases between them. The CDR3, as DNA: TGTGCCAGCAGTATCCGGTCCCCTGGGACCCAGTACTTC. Protein product: CASSIRSPGTQYF.

The V and J genes are TRBV15 and TRBJ1-1, with a tentative D call TRBD1 (5 bases). Germline CDR1 LNHNV, CDR2 YYDKDF (reference sequence). V was shortened by 1 base and J by 5 bases, with 14 bases between the two germline ends. There are 15 residues in the CDR3. CDR3 amino acids: CATSRVRGGATEAFF. Written as DNA, the CDR3 is TGTGCCACCAGCAGAGTACGGGGAGGGGCAACTGAAGCTTTCTTT. The full variable domain, rest sourced from reference TRBV15 and TRBJ1-1, is DAMVIQNPRYQVTQFGKPVTLSCSQTLNHNVMYWYQQKSSQAPKLLFHYYDKDFNNEADTPDNFQSRRPNTSFCFLDIRSPGLGDTAMYLCATSRVRGGATEAFFGQGTRLTVV.

The chain couples TRBV5-1 to TRBJ2-7, with 8 bases fitting TRBD1. In germline, CDR1 is SGHRS, CDR2 YFSETQ. The V gene end was trimmed by 0 bases and the J gene end by 5 bases; junction bases not matched to a gene: 4. The CDR3 covers 14 residues. The CDR3 DNA follows: TGCGCCAGCAGCTTGGGGACAGGGAGCAACGAGCAGTACTTC. It encodes CASSLGTGSNEQYF.

This chain uses TRBV21-1 with TRBJ2-3; TRBD2 is taken as the D call from the table, unchecked against the DNA. TRBV21-1 is shown as a pseudogene. The CDR3 loop spans 15 amino acids. The CDR3 loop reads CASSVGRQDRDTQYF. In DNA form, the CDR3 reads TGTGCCAGCAGCGTTGGGAGGCAGGACCGAGATACGCAGTATTTT.

The V call is TRBV7-9, the J call TRBJ2-7, with unresolved D. Germline CDR1 and CDR2: SEHNR and FQNEAQ (reference sequence). Trimming cost V 5 bases and J 7 bases, with 18 bases left between them. The CDR3 extends over 14 amino acids. The CDR3 DNA is TGTGCCAGCAGCCCAGGCTTTGGCCGTAGGGAGCAGTACTTC. Its translation is CASSPGFGRREQYF.

This chain links TRBV19 with TRBJ1-1; D is perhaps TRBD1 (6 bases). Germline V gene sequence: CDR1 LNHDA, CDR2 SQIVND (reference sequence). This CDR3 spans 15 amino acids. Trimming left V 5 bases short and J 4 bases short, with 17 bases between. CDR3 region: CASSGHGGLSTEAFF. The CDR3 coding sequence is TGTGCCAGTAGTGGCCATGGGGGCTTGAGCACTGAAGCTTTCTTT. The variable domain in full, with the rest retrieved from reference TRBV19 and TRBJ1-1, is DGGITQSPKYLFRKEGQNVTLSCEQNLNHDAMYWYRQDPGQGLRLIYYSQIVNDFQKGDIAEGYSVSREKKESFPLTVTSAQKNPTAFYLCASSGHGGLSTEAFFGQGTRLTVV.